This note documents a single T cell receptor beta chain sequence. Its specificity is unknown. This CDR3 region has 16 residues. The trim removed 7 bases at V and 6 bases at J, leaving 11 bases unmatched. In germline, CDR1 is LNHDA, CDR2 SQIVND (reference sequence). Data came from immunoSEQ multiplex PCR; TCRdb stores just in-frame clones and leaves some out. This table has 60,000 to 75,000 clones, around 70% appearing once. This record comes from a study of vaccination effects on CD4 cells after COVID-19. ViraFEST used viral peptide pools to expand antigen-specific CD4+ T cells before sequencing. Culture proceeded for 9 to 11 days, and CD4+ T cells were then isolated. The person was diagnosed with PCR-confirmed SARS-CoV-2 infection between March and December 2020. Negative control culture was done with an HIV-1 Nef peptide pool.

The sequence came from a human donor who had a prior SARS-CoV-2 infection. V and J are TRBV19 and TRBJ2-2, with 10 bases aligning to TRBD1. Sequences were derived from CD4+ T cells from PBMCs cultured with HIV peptides, sampled before COVID-19 vaccination. Subset noted: HIV-1 Nef peptide pool negative control/reference culture. CDR3 sequence (DNA): TGTGCCAGTAACGCCCGGGACAGGGGCGTATCCGGGGAGCTGTTTTTT. Residues: CASNARDRGVSGELFF.